Listed here are 2 T cell receptor beta chains from one sample, sequenced in a study of shared clonotypes between healthy human individuals (dated by TCRdb to the early 2020s). The library was prepared using the immunoSEQ multiplex PCR assay. In its TCRdb copy, this immuneACCESS table keeps in-frame sequences only and misses some clones. Where compared with another copy, unresolved V genes explain less than half of these, and the others have no known cause. The sample yields hundreds of thousands of clones; almost 97% were counted once. Together, the top ten hold 0.06% of the sample. The sequenced sample was naive CD4+ T cells sorted from blood. The cell subset or site label here, explained by the study, means: CD45RA+ positively selected. The receptor source for this set is a woman in her twenties or thirties in good health.

The V and J genes are TRBV29-1 and TRBJ2-1; D is possibly TRBD1 (5 bases). The CDR3 spans 15 residues. Trimming took 6 bases from V and 4 from J, leaving 19 bases between them. Germline V gene lookup returns CDR1 SQVTM and CDR2 ANQGSEA. The CDR3 coding sequence is TGCAGCGTAAGGGCTGATACAGGATTTTACAATGAGCAGTTCTTC. Translating it yields CSVRADTGFYNEQFF.

The J gene is TRBJ1-2, the V gene TRBV5-1; a possible D gene is TRBD1 (6 bases). The germline V gene has CDR1 SGHRS and CDR2 YFSETQ. The V and J ends lost 4 bases and 8 bases respectively, with 15 bases between them. The CDR3 has 13 residues. CDR3 sequence reads: CASSRNYRDGYTF. The CDR3 DNA is TGCGCCAGCAGCCGTAACTACAGGGACGGCTACACCTTC. The variable domain in full, completed from reference TRBV5-1 and TRBJ1-2, reads KAGVTQTPRYLIKTRGQQVTLSCSPISGHRSVSWYQQTPGQGLQFLFEYFSETQRNKGNFPGRFSGRQFSNSRSEMNVSTLELGDSALYLCASSRNYRDGYTFGSGTRLTVV.